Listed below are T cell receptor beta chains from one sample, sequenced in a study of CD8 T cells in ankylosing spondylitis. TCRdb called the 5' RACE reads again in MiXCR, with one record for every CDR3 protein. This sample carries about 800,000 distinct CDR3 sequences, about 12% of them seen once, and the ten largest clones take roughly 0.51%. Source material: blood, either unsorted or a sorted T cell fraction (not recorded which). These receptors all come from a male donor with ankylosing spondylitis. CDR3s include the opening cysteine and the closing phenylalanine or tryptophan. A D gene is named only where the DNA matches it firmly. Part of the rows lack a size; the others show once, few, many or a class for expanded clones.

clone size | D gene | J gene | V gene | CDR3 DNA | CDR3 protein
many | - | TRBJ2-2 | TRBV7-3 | TGTGCCAGCAGCGGTCGGACCGGGGAACTGTTTTTT | CASSGRTGELFF
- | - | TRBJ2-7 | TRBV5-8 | TGTGCCAGCATCCTCCTCCGCTACGAGCAGTACTTC | CASILLRYEQYF
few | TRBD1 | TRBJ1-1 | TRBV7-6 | TGTGCCAGCAGCCCGGGGACAGGGCGAACGAACACTGAAGCTTTCTTT | CASSPGTGRTNTEAFF
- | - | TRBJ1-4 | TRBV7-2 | TGTGCCAGCAGCCGGACCGGGTTTGAACTGTTTTTT | CASSRTGFELFF
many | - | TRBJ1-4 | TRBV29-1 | TGCAGCGTTGGGCGGCCGGATGAAAAACTGTTTTTT | CSVGRPDEKLFF
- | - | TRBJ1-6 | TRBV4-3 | TGCGCCAGCAGCCAAGATATGACAGGCTGGGGTTCACCCCTCCACTTT | CASSQDMTGWGSPLHF
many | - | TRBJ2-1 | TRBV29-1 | TGCAGCGTGTCCAGAGGCAATGAGCAGTTCTTC | CSVSRGNEQFF
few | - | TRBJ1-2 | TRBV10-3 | TGTGCCATCAGCCGAGAGAGTCCCTATGGCTACACCTTC | CAISRESPYGYTF
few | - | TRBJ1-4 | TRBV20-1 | TGCAGTGCTAGCGGACAAACGCGGGAAAAACTGTTTTTT | CSASGQTREKLFF
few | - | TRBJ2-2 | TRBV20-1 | TGCAGTGCTAGGAACGCAGCCGTATCGAACACCGGGGAGCTGTTTTTT | CSARNAAVSNTGELFF
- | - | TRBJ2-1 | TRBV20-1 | TGCAGTGCTAGAGATGTCGGTTTACCGCGGGGGCAGTTCTTC | CSARDVGLPRGQFF
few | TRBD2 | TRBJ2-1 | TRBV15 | TGTGCCACCAGCAGAGATGGGACTAGCATCGATGAGCAGTTCTTC | CATSRDGTSIDEQFF
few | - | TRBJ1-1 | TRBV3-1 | TGTGCCAGCAGCCAAGATTTCGGGGGACCAGCTTTCTTT | CASSQDFGGPAFF
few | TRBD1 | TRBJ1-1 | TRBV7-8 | TGTGCCAGCAGGACCCTCTACAGGGGGAAAACTGAAGCTTTCTTT | CASRTLYRGKTEAFF
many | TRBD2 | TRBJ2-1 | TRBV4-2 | TGTGCCAGCAGCTCCCGTAGCAGCGGGGGGGCTAATGAGCAGTTCTTC | CASSSRSSGGANEQFF
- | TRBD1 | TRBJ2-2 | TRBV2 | TGTGCCAGCAGTGAAAGGCAGGGGGCGGTCGGGGAGCTGTTTTTT | CASSERQGAVGELFF
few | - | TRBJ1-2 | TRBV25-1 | TGTGCCAGCAGGCACCAGGGTGGCTACACCTTC | CASRHQGGYTF
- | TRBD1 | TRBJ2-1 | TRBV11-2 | TGTGCCAGCAGCTTTCTTGCGGGACAGGGATTTACATACAATGAGCAGTTCTTC | CASSFLAGQGFTYNEQFF
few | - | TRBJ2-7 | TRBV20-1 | TGCAGTGCTAGGAGAGGGAATGCCGGCGAGCAGTACTTC | CSARRGNAGEQYF
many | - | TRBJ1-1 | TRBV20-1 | TGCAGGGGGGACGGGGGGGACACTGAAGCTTTCTTT | CRGDGGDTEAFF
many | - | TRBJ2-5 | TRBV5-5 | TGTGCCAGCAGCTTGCCTGTCCCGGAGACCCAGTACTTC | CASSLPVPETQYF
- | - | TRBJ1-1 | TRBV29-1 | TGCAGCGTTTTAGACCTAAACACTGAAGCTTTCTTT | CSVLDLNTEAFF
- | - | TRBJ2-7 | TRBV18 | TGTGCCAGCTCACGCGTTACAGGGATCTACCTCTCCTACGAGCAGTACTTC | CASSRVTGIYLSYEQYF
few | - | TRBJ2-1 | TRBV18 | TGTGCCAGCTCACCCCCCAGCGGACAGCGTTACAATGAGCAGTTCTTC | CASSPPSGQRYNEQFF
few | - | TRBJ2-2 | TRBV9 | TGTGCCAGCAGCGTAGGGGGGGACAGCAACACCGGGGAGCTGTTTTTT | CASSVGGDSNTGELFF
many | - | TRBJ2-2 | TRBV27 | TGTGCCAGCAGTTTAGTCATTAACGGGGAGCTGTTTTTT | CASSLVINGELFF
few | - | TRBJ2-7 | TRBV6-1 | TGTGCCAGCAGTGGGCGTCCTCGAATTTACGAGCAGTACTTC | CASSGRPRIYEQYF
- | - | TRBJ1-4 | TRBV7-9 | TGTGCCAGCAGCCCCACTTCGACAGGCCCTGGTGAAAAACTGTTTTTT | CASSPTSTGPGEKLFF
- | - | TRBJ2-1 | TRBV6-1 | TGTGCCAGCAGCGGTCTTACCCTTAACAATGAGCAGTTCTTC | CASSGLTLNNEQFF
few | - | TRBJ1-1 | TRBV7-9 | TGTGCCAGCAGCCTCGGAAGGTGGGGGACTGAAGCTTTCTTT | CASSLGRWGTEAFF
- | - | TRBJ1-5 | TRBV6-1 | TGTGCCAGCAGTCGGGACGGAGGAAGGTCGCCCCAGCATTTT | CASSRDGGRSPQHF
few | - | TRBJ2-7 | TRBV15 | TGTGCCACCAGCAGGATGGGACACGAGCAGTACTTC | CATSRMGHEQYF
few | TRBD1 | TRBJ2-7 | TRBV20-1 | TGCAGTGCTAAACCGGGACAGGGATACGAGCAGTACTTC | CSAKPGQGYEQYF
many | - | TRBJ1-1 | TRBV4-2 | TGTGCCAGCAGCCAAGATCAGGGGACTGAAGCTTTCTTT | CASSQDQGTEAFF
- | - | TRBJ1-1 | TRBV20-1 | TGCAGTGCTAGAGATGGGAGATCCCCCGGGAGCACTGAAGCTTTCTTT | CSARDGRSPGSTEAFF
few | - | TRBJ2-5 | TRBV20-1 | TGCAGTGCTAGAAGGAGTGGTGGGACCCAGTACTTC | CSARRSGGTQYF
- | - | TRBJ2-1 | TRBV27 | TGTGCCAGCAGTTTATTTCTAGTCGGCTCGGGGGAGCAGTTCTTC | CASSLFLVGSGEQFF
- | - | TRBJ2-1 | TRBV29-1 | TGCAGCGTTGGAGGTCCGACAAGAGACAATGAGCAGTTCTTC | CSVGGPTRDNEQFF
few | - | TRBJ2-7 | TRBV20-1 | TGCAGTGTTCTGGGTTTAACCTACGAGCAGTACTTC | CSVLGLTYEQYF
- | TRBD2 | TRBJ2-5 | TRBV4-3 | TGCGCCAGCAGCCTGAGCGGGGGGACACAAGAGACCCAGTACTTC | CASSLSGGTQETQYF
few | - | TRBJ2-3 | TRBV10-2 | TGCGCCAGCAGTGACCCTCTTCGGCAGGGGAATTACTTAGATACGCAGTATTTT | CASSDPLRQGNYLDTQYF
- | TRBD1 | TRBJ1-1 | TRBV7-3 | TGTGCCAGCAGCATCACAGGGGGCGGTACTGAAGCTTTCTTT | CASSITGGGTEAFF
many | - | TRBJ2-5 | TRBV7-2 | TGTGCCAGCAGCTTATCGGAGACCCAGTACTTC | CASSLSETQYF
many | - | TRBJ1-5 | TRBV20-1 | TGCAGTGCCCCGGTGCAGGGGATAGATCAGCCCCAGCATTTT | CSAPVQGIDQPQHF
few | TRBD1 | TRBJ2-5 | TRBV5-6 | TGTGCCAGCAGTTTCCACAGGGGGACACAAGAGACCCAGTACTTC | CASSFHRGTQETQYF
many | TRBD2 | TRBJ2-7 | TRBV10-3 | TGTGCCATCACTAGCGGAGATTACGAGCAGTACTTC | CAITSGDYEQYF
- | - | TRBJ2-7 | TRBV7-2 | TGTGCCAGCAGCTCCCAGGGGTCGTCCGCTTACGAGCAGTACTTC | CASSSQGSSAYEQYF
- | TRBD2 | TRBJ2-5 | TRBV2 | TGTGCCAGCGGGGGGGGGACCTTCGGGACCCAGTACTTC | CASGGGTFGTQYF
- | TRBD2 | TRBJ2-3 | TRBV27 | TGTGCCAGCAGTTTATGGTCGACAGCCTTAGCGGGGGCCACTAGCACAGATACGCAGTATTTT | CASSLWSTALAGATSTDTQYF
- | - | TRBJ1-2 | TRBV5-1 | TGCGCCAGTAGGGTCGGGGGCAACTATGGCTACACCTTC | CASRVGGNYGYTF
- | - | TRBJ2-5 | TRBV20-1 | TGCAGTGCTAGCCCGGGTAAAGAGACCCAGTACTTC | CSASPGKETQYF
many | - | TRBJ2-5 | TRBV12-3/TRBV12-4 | TGTGCCAGCAGCGGCCGTACTACGTACCAAGAGACCCAGTACTTC | CASSGRTTYQETQYF
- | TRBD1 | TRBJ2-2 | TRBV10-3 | TGTGCCATCACCCGCGGGGACAGGTCCCACCTTAACACCGGGGAGCTGTTTTTT | CAITRGDRSHLNTGELFF
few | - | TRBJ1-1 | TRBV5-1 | TGCGCCAGCAGTGGGACACTAATGAACACTGAAGCTTTCTTT | CASSGTLMNTEAFF
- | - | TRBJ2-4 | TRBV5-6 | TGTGCCAGCAGCCCTCGGCGAAACATTCAGTACTTC | CASSPRRNIQYF
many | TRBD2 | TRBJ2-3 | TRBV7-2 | TGTGCCAGCAGCTTCAGGGCGGGAGAGGGTACGCAGTATTTT | CASSFRAGEGTQYF
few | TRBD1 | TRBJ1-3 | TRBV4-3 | TGCGCCAGCAGCCATGGACAGGGGTCTGGAAACACCATATATTTT | CASSHGQGSGNTIYF